The entry below gives a single T cell receptor beta chain sequence along with its context. TCRdb keeps only in-frame clones here, not all; method: immunoSEQ multiplex PCR. In the table there are tens of thousands of clones, about 95% of which are singletons. The record originates from a study of technical replicates of blood from a few donors. V gave up 0 bases and J gave up 3 bases, with 9 bases separating them. Germline loops: CDR1 SGHRS, CDR2 YFSETQ. The CDR3 is 14 residues long. The source material was PBMCs. This TCR came from a human donor in good health. Some clones in this sample may be carry-over from other donors' samples. The chain recombines TRBV5-1 with TRBJ1-1; D might be TRBD1 (6 bases). The CDR3 DNA sequence: TGCGCCAGCAGCTTGGGGGGGCGGGACACTGAAGCTTTCTTT. It encodes CASSLGGRDTEAFF. Full variable domain (remainder filled in from reference TRBV5-1 and TRBJ1-1): KAGVTQTPRYLIKTRGQQVTLSCSPISGHRSVSWYQQTPGQGLQFLFEYFSETQRNKGNFPGRFSGRQFSNSRSEMNVSTLELGDSALYLCASSLGGRDTEAFFGQGTRLTVV.